Presented here are 2 T cell receptor beta chains from one specimen sequenced in a study of cytomegalovirus exposure and HLA in healthy donors listed by TCRdb under 2017. The library was generated by the immunoSEQ multiplex PCR assay. For the multiplex PCR, a mixture combining 60 forward primers for TCR Vbeta segments and 13 reverse primers for TCR Jbeta segments was used. This is the immuneACCESS table as TCRdb keeps it, with only in-frame sequences that have V and J called. A part of the clones is gone; compared with another copy, unresolved V genes explain less than half, and the rest is unexplained. For this sample, the table gives roughly 80,000 clones. The ten largest account for 1.1% of the sample. Specimen: PBMCs. Receptors were obtained from a young woman in good health and CMV-seronegative.

The chain carries TRBV19 and TRBJ1-2; D uncertain. CDR3 length: 13 residues. Trimming took off 4 bases at V and 2 bases at J, with 8 bases between the two ends. Germline CDR1 LNHDA, CDR2 SQIVND (reference sequence). As DNA, the CDR3 is TGTGCCAGTAGTACGCTACGGAACTATGGCTACACCTTC. Protein product: CASSTLRNYGYTF.

The chain combines TRBV7-2 with TRBJ2-7; D might be TRBD1 (6 bases). V lost 2 bases and J lost 4, with 6 bases in between. Germline values: CDR1 SGHTA, CDR2 FQGNSA. CDR3 length: 12 amino acids. The CDR3 DNA is TGTGCCAGCAGCTTACAGGGGTACGAGCAGTACTTC. Its translation is CASSLQGYEQYF.